These T cell receptor beta chains were read from a single sample in a study of molecular identifiers for immune sequencing clone quantification. TCRdb used MiXCR to reprocess the PCR reads, holding one entry per CDR3 protein. The table records about 510,000 distinct CDR3 sequences, 25% of them present only once. The sample consisted of naive CD8+ T cells from blood, with Jurkat cell RNA spiked in. Receptor source: a human donor in good health. Some libraries in this study had Jurkat cell RNA spiked in. The CDR3 runs from the conserved cysteine through the conserved F or W. Fields, in order: V gene, CDR3 protein.

TRBV6-6 | CASTEGDEQYF
TRBV20-1 | CSANYGQGVRDTQYF
TRBV2 | CASSEGPEQFF
TRBV28 | CASSLWGRVGQPQHF
TRBV15 | CATSPDRPSGNTIYF
TRBV20-1 | CSARAKGLVYNEQFF
TRBV30 | CAWKTSIHEQYF
TRBV19 | CASRPGRSSYEQYF
TRBV2 | CASSPPGWDTDTQYF
TRBV7-9 | CASSLAAYPGREAYEQYF
TRBV5-1 | CASSWTTATDTQYF
TRBV7-6 | CASSLGQTQETQYF
TRBV28 | CASSGRLHEKLFF
TRBV14 | CASRRLGGDTQYF
TRBV20-1 | CSARGSGVGETQYF
TRBV7-6 | CARRQILAGVLGPDTQYF
TRBV10-2 | CASIVDRGEEKLFF
TRBV6-5 | CASSRLGEGANEKLFF
TRBV7-6 | CASSYTSTDTQYF
TRBV2 | CASRGQGTGNTIYF
TRBV6-5 | CASSYPLAGGHEQFF
TRBV3-1 | CASSGVAWYEQYF
TRBV5-4 | CASSQGLAGDTDTQYF
TRBV7-9 | CASSHRDRGTNEKLVF
TRBV11-2 | CASSSTQTSGSGETQYF
TRBV5-6 | CASSPPGAREQYF
TRBV19 | CASSYREVGELFF
TRBV6-5 | CASSYSIGGPEEETQYF
TRBV28 | CASSPETGTGLSSTDTQYF
TRBV7-2 | CASLYGGGTEAFF
TRBV19 | CASSIRGPIYEQYF
TRBV12-3/TRBV12-4 | CASSPFDTLNTEAFF
TRBV4-3 | CASSQEGFRNEKLFF
TRBV29-1 | CSVRLAGGYEQYF
TRBV6-2/TRBV6-3 | CAGSYSGTSGYLGSQETQHF
TRBV9 | CASSVGGTGGLYEQYF
TRBV29-1 | CSVEGQGETDTQYF
TRBV4-3 | CASSQDRGTNEKLFF
TRBV25-1 | CASSDSQGVHNEQYF
TRBV2 | CASGEHRQGQPQHF
TRBV29-1 | CSGQCASTEALF
TRBV4-1 | CASSPELRRTIYF
TRBV4-3 | CASSQEWGTGGSPLHF
TRBV7-9 | CASSSIPPSPYGYTF
TRBV7-2 | CASSLGAGGYNEQFF
TRBV4-1 | CASSQYTTGELFF
TRBV12-3/TRBV12-4 | CASSLTLSGHSYEQYF
TRBV12-3/TRBV12-4 | CASSLPGRAYEQYF